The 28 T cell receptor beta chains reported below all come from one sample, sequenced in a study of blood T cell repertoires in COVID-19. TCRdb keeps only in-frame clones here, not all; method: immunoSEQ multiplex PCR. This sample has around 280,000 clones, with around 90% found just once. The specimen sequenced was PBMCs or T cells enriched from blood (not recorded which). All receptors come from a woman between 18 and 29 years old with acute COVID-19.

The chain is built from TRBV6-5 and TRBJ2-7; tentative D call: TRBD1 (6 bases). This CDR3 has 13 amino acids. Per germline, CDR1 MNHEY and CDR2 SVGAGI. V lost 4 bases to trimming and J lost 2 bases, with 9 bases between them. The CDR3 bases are TGTGCCAGCAGTTCCGGACAGACCTACGAGCAGTACTTC. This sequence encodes CASSSGQTYEQYF.

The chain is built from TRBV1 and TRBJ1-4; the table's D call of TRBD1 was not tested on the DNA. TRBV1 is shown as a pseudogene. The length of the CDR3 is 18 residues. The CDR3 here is CTSSQAPRDRGFNEKLFF. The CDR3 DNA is TGCACCAGCAGCCAAGCTCCCCGGGACAGGGGCTTTAATGAAAAACTGTTTTTT.

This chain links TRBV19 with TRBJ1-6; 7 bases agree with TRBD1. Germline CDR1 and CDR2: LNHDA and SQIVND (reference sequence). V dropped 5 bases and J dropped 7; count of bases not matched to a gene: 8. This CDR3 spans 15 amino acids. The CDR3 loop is CASSGRDSGNSPLHF. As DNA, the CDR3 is TGTGCCAGTAGTGGGCGGGACAGCGGCAATTCACCCCTCCACTTT.

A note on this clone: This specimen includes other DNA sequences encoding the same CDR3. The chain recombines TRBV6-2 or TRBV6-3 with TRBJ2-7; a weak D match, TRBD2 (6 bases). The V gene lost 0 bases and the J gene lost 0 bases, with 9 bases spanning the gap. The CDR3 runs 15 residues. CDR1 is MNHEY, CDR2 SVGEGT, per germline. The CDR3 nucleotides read TGTGCCAGCAGTTACTCGGGGGGTAGCTCCTACGAGCAGTACTTC. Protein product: CASSYSGGSSYEQYF.

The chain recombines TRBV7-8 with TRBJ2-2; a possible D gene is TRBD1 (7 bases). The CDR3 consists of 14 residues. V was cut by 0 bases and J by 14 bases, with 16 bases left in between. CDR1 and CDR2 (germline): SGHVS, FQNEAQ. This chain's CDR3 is CASSLARGGGGLFF. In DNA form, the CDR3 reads TGTGCCAGCAGCTTAGCGCGGGGAGGAGGGGGCCTGTTTTTT.

The CDR3 nucleotides are TGTGCCACACTAGCGGGATCGGACGAGCAGTACTTC. Translated, it gives CATLAGSDEQYF. This chain joins TRBV27 and TRBJ2-7, with TRBD2 identical over 10 bases. Germline CDR1 reads MNHEY; CDR2 reads SMNVEV (reference sequence). J was trimmed by 5 bases and V by 10 bases; bases with no gene match: 5. The CDR3 consists of 12 residues.

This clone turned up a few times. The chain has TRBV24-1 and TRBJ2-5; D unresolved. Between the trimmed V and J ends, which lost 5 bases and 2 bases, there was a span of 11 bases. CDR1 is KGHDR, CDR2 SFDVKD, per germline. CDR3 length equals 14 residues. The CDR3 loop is CATSATRKQETQYF. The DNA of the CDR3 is TGTGCCACCAGTGCTACCCGAAAGCAAGAGACCCAGTACTTC.

The DNA for the CDR3 is TGCGCCAGCAGCCAAGATTCCCTAGGCTTCCAAGAGACCCAGTACTTC. Amino acids: CASSQDSLGFQETQYF. The chain combines TRBV4-3 with TRBJ2-5; D is uncertain. V gave up 0 bases and J gave up 1 base, with 12 bases separating them. CDR1 and CDR2 from the germline V gene are LGHNA and YSLEER. The CDR3 runs to 16 residues.

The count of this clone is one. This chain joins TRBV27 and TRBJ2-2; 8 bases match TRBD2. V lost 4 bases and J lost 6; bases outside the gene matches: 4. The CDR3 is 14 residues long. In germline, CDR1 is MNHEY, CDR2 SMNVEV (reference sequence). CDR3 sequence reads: CASSWMTSAGELFF. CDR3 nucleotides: TGTGCCAGCAGTTGGATGACTAGCGCCGGGGAGCTGTTTTTT.

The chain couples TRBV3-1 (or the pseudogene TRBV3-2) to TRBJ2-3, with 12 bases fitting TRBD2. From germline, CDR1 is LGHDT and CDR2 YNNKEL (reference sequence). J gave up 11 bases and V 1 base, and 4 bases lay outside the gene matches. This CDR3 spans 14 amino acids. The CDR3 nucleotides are TGTGCCAGCAGCCAAGGCCGGACTAGCGGGATGCAGTATTTT. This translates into CASSQGRTSGMQYF.

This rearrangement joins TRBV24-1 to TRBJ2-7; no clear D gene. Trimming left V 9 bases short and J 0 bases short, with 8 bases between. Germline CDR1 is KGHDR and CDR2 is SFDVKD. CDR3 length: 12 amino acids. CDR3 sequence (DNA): TGTGCCACCGCGGATTCCTCCTACGAGCAGTACTTC. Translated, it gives CATADSSYEQYF.

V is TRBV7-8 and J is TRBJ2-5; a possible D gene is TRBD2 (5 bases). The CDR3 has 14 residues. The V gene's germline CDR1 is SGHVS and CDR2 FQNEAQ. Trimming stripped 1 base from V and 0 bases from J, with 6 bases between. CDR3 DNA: TGTGCCAGCAGCTTAGTAGCGTACCAAGAGACCCAGTACTTC. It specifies CASSLVAYQETQYF.

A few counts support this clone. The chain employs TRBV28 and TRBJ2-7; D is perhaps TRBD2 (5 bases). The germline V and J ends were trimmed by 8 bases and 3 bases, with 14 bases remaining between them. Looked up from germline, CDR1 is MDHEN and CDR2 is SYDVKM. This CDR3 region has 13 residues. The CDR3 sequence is CASRGPEDYEQYF. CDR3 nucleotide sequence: TGTGCCAGCCGCGGGCCCGAGGACTACGAGCAGTACTTC.

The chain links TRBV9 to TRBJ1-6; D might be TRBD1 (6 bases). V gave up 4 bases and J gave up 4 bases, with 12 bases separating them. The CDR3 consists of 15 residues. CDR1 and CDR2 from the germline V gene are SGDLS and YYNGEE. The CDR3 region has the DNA TGTGCCAGCAGCTCAGGGGACGGATATAATTCACCCCTCCACTTT. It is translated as CASSSGDGYNSPLHF.

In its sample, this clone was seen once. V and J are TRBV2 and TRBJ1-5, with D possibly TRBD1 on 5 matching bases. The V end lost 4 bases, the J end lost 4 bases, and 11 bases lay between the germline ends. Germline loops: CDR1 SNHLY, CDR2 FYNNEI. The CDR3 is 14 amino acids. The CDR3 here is CASSVRGLNQPQHF. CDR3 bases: TGTGCCAGCAGTGTAAGGGGACTAAATCAGCCCCAGCATTTT.

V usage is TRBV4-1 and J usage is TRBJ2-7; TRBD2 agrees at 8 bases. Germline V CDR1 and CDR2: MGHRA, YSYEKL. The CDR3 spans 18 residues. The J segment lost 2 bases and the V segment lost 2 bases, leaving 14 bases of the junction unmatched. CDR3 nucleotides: TGCGCCAGCAGCCAAAGGATAATTACTAGCGGCGAGGCCTACGAGCAGTACTTC. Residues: CASSQRIITSGEAYEQYF.

CDR3 bases: TGTGCCAGCAGCACATCGGGACAGCCGGGAGATACGCAGTATTTT. Translated, it gives CASSTSGQPGDTQYF. V gene TRBV9 combines with J gene TRBJ2-3; 7 nucleotides agree with TRBD1. The CDR3 is made up of 15 amino acids. V trimming: 4 bases; J trimming: 5 bases; junction bases outside the gene matches: 10. Germline V CDR1 and CDR2: SGDLS, YYNGEE.

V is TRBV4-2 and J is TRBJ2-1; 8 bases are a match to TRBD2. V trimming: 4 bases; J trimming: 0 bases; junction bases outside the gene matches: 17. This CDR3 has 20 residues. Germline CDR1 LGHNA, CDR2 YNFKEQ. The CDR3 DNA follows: TGTGCCAGCAGCCCCCTAAGCGGGAGCGGTTTAGTTAACTCCTACAATGAGCAGTTCTTC. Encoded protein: CASSPLSGSGLVNSYNEQFF.

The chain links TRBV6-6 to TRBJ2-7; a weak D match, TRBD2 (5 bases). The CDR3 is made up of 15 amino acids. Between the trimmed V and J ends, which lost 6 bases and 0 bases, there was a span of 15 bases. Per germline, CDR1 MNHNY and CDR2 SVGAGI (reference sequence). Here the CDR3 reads CASSPGLMTSYEQYF. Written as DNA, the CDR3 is TGTGCCAGCAGCCCCGGACTGATGACCTCCTACGAGCAGTACTTC.

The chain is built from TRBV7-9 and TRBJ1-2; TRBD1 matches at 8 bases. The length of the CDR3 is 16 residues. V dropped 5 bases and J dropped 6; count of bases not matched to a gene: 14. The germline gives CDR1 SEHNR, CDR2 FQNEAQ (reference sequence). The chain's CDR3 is CASSPYSGGARNGYTF. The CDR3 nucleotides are TGTGCCAGCAGCCCCTACTCAGGGGGCGCGAGGAATGGCTACACCTTC.

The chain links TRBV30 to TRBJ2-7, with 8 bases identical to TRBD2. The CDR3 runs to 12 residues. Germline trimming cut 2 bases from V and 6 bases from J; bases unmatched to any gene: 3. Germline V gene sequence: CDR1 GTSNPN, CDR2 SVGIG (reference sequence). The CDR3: CAWSLTSGEQYF. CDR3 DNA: TGTGCCTGGAGTCTTACTAGCGGCGAGCAGTACTTC.

CDR3 DNA sequence: TGTGCCAGCAGCGTAGGCGGGGCTTTTCAGGGCGGGGAGCTGTTTTTT. Its protein product is CASSVGGAFQGGELFF. The genes are TRBV9 and TRBJ2-2; D may be TRBD2 (6 bases). V shed 0 bases and J shed 7 bases, with 16 bases lying between them. This CDR3 region has 16 residues. In germline, CDR1 is SGDLS, CDR2 YYNGEE.

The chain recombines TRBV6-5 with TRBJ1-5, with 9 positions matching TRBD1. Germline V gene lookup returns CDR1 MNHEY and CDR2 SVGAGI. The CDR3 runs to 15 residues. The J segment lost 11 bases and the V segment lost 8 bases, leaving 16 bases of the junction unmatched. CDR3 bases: TGTGCCAGCTCGAATTGGGGACAGGGAGAGTCGGCCCAGCATTTT. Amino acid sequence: CASSNWGQGESAQHF.

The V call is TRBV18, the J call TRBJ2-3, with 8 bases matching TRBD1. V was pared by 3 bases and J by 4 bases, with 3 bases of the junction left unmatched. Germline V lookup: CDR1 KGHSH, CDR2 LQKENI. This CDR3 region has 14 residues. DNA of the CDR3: TGTGCCAGCTCACCGCGGACAGGGCCAGATACGCAGTATTTT. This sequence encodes CASSPRTGPDTQYF.

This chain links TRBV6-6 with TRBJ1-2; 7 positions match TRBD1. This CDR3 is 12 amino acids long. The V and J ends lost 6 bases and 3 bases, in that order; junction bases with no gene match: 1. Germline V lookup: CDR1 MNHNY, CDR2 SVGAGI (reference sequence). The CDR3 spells CASSGTDYGYTF. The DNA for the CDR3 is TGTGCCAGCAGCGGGACAGACTATGGCTACACCTTC.

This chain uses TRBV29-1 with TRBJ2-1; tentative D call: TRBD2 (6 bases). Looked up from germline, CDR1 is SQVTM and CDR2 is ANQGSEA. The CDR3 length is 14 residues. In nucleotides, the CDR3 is TGCTCCATGAGGGCGGGACCCTCCTACAATGAGCAGTTCTTC. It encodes CSMRAGPSYNEQFF.

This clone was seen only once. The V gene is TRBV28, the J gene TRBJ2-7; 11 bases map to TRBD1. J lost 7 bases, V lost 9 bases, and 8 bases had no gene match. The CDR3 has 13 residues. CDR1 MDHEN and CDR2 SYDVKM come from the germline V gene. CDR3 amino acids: CASQPGTGGEQYF. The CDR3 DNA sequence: TGTGCCAGTCAACCCGGGACAGGGGGGGAGCAGTACTTC.

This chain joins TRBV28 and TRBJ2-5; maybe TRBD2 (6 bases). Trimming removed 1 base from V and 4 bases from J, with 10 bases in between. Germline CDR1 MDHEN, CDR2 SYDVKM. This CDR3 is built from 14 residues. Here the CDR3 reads CASSLSGGSETQYF. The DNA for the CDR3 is TGTGCCAGCAGTTTATCCGGGGGTTCAGAGACCCAGTACTTC.